This is a list of T cell receptor beta chains from one sample in a study of metastatic and nonmetastatic thyroid tumors. TCRdb reprocessed the PCR reads via MiXCR. The sample shows approximately 15,000 clones, approximately 3.7% of them seen only once. Sequencing was done on a sample of tumor tissue. The source of these receptors is a female donor with papillary thyroid cancer or a benign thyroid nodule (not recorded which). Some clones in this sample may be carry-over from other donors' samples. Each CDR3 is given with its conserved first and last residue. The D gene is left open where the match is weak. A clone size is listed for some rows: how often the clone was seen (once, few, many), or a class if it is expanded.

d_call: -
clone_size: few
v_call: TRBV6-1
j_call: TRBJ1-4
cdr3_nt: TGTGCCAGCAGTACAGGGATTCGGGAAAAACTGTTTTTT
cdr3_aa: CASSTGIREKLFF

d_call: -
clone_size: -
v_call: TRBV24-1
j_call: TRBJ1-2
cdr3_nt: TGTGCCACCAGTGACCTAGGGGCTCGTGGGGGCTACACCTTC
cdr3_aa: CATSDLGARGGYTF

d_call: TRBD1
clone_size: -
v_call: TRBV11-3
j_call: TRBJ2-2
cdr3_nt: TGTGCCAGCAGCGTTCAGGGGGCGGACACCGGGGAGCTGTTTTTT
cdr3_aa: CASSVQGADTGELFF

d_call: -
clone_size: -
v_call: TRBV6-1
j_call: TRBJ1-1
cdr3_nt: TGTGCCAGCAGTGGTCCCCTAGCTGGAGCTTTCTTT
cdr3_aa: CASSGPLAGAFF

d_call: -
clone_size: -
v_call: TRBV2
j_call: TRBJ1-3
cdr3_nt: TGTGCCAGCAGGAACACGCCGTTGGGAAACACCATATATTTT
cdr3_aa: CASRNTPLGNTIYF

d_call: -
clone_size: few
v_call: TRBV6-2/TRBV6-3
j_call: TRBJ1-5
cdr3_nt: TGTGCCAGCAGTAGGCGTGGTAGGGGCGCTAATCAGCCCCAGCATTTT
cdr3_aa: CASSRRGRGANQPQHF

d_call: -
clone_size: few
v_call: TRBV10-1
j_call: TRBJ2-3
cdr3_nt: TGCGCCACCCGAGGGAGCACAGATACGCAGTATTTT
cdr3_aa: CATRGSTDTQYF

d_call: -
clone_size: few
v_call: TRBV30
j_call: TRBJ1-3
cdr3_nt: TGTGCCTGGAAAAGATCTGGAAACACCATATATTTT
cdr3_aa: CAWKRSGNTIYF

d_call: -
clone_size: many
v_call: TRBV27
j_call: TRBJ2-3
cdr3_nt: TGTGCCAGCTCCCTAAGCCGGCCAGATACGCAGTATTTT
cdr3_aa: CASSLSRPDTQYF

d_call: -
clone_size: few
v_call: TRBV6-4
j_call: TRBJ2-3
cdr3_nt: TGTGCCAGCAGTGCATTAACAACCCGTGGACAGACTAGCACAGATACGCAGTATTTT
cdr3_aa: CASSALTTRGQTSTDTQYF

d_call: -
clone_size: few
v_call: TRBV7-8
j_call: TRBJ2-3
cdr3_nt: TGTGCCAGCAGCTTAGGGCGCACAGATACGCAGTATTTT
cdr3_aa: CASSLGRTDTQYF

d_call: -
clone_size: few
v_call: TRBV6-2/TRBV6-3
j_call: TRBJ2-5
cdr3_nt: TGTGCCAGCAGTAAGTCCCCCTCGGGAGATTTTAAGACCCAGTACTTC
cdr3_aa: CASSKSPSGDFKTQYF

d_call: -
clone_size: -
v_call: TRBV20-1
j_call: TRBJ2-1
cdr3_nt: TGCAGCGCGAGCCGAGGGCCGAATGAGCAGTTCTTC
cdr3_aa: CSASRGPNEQFF

d_call: -
clone_size: few
v_call: TRBV6-1
j_call: TRBJ1-5
cdr3_nt: TGTGCCAGCATAAAACAGGGAGGGGGCAATCAGCCCCAGCATTTT
cdr3_aa: CASIKQGGGNQPQHF

d_call: -
clone_size: -
v_call: TRBV4-2
j_call: TRBJ2-6
cdr3_nt: TGTGCCAGCAGCCCAATAGGACGGCTCTCTGGGGCCAACGTCCTGACTTTC
cdr3_aa: CASSPIGRLSGANVLTF

d_call: -
clone_size: -
v_call: TRBV7-9
j_call: TRBJ1-2
cdr3_nt: TGTGCCAGCAGCCAAACGGATGGCTACACCTTC
cdr3_aa: CASSQTDGYTF

d_call: -
clone_size: -
v_call: TRBV27
j_call: TRBJ2-7
cdr3_nt: TGTGCCAGCAGAACTCGGGGAGGCCTGACAACCTACGAGCAGTACTTC
cdr3_aa: CASRTRGGLTTYEQYF

d_call: -
clone_size: -
v_call: TRBV12-3/TRBV12-4
j_call: TRBJ2-2
cdr3_nt: TGTGCCAGCAGCTCAACAGTGAACACCGGGGAGCTGTTTTTT
cdr3_aa: CASSSTVNTGELFF

d_call: -
clone_size: few
v_call: TRBV6-1
j_call: TRBJ2-1
cdr3_nt: TGTGCCAGCAGTGAAAACGGGGGACGGGGTGAGCAGTTCTTC
cdr3_aa: CASSENGGRGEQFF

d_call: TRBD2
clone_size: -
v_call: TRBV12-3/TRBV12-4
j_call: TRBJ2-3
cdr3_nt: TGTGCCAGCAGTTTACTAGCGGGAGGATTGTTGAGGACAGATACGCAGTATTTT
cdr3_aa: CASSLLAGGLLRTDTQYF

d_call: TRBD2
clone_size: -
v_call: TRBV2
j_call: TRBJ2-7
cdr3_nt: TGTGCCAGCAGAGCAAGCGGGAGTCGCTACGAGCAGTACTTC
cdr3_aa: CASRASGSRYEQYF

d_call: TRBD2
clone_size: -
v_call: TRBV28
j_call: TRBJ2-3
cdr3_nt: TGTGCCAGCAGTTCCCCTTACCTAGCGGGAGGGTCTAGCACAGATACGCAGTATTTT
cdr3_aa: CASSSPYLAGGSSTDTQYF

d_call: TRBD1
clone_size: medium-sized
v_call: TRBV5-1
j_call: TRBJ2-6
cdr3_nt: TGCGCCAGCAGCCAGGACAGGGGGGGAGGGGCCAACGTCCTGACTTTC
cdr3_aa: CASSQDRGGGANVLTF

d_call: -
clone_size: -
v_call: TRBV6-9
j_call: TRBJ2-3
cdr3_nt: TGTGCCAGCAGTTACGGGACGGGGGGCACAGATACGCAGTATTTT
cdr3_aa: CASSYGTGGTDTQYF

d_call: -
clone_size: few
v_call: TRBV12-5
j_call: TRBJ2-1
cdr3_nt: TGTGCTAGTGGTTTGGCCAGCAATGAGCAGTTCTTC
cdr3_aa: CASGLASNEQFF

d_call: TRBD1
clone_size: -
v_call: TRBV28
j_call: TRBJ2-5
cdr3_nt: TGTGCCAGCAGTTTCCTCCGGACAGGGAGCCAAGAGACCCAGTACTTC
cdr3_aa: CASSFLRTGSQETQYF

d_call: -
clone_size: -
v_call: TRBV28
j_call: TRBJ2-5
cdr3_nt: TGTGCCAGCACCGCGGGTAGAGAGACCCAGTACTTC
cdr3_aa: CASTAGRETQYF

d_call: -
clone_size: few
v_call: TRBV7-9
j_call: TRBJ1-2
cdr3_nt: TGTGCCAGCAGCTCTCAGGGCAAAATGGGCTATGGCTACACCTTC
cdr3_aa: CASSSQGKMGYGYTF

d_call: -
clone_size: -
v_call: TRBV12-3/TRBV12-4
j_call: TRBJ2-3
cdr3_nt: TGTGCCAGCAGTTCTCCCGGTTCGGCGGGATTGGGTACGCAGTATTTT
cdr3_aa: CASSSPGSAGLGTQYF

d_call: -
clone_size: few
v_call: TRBV2
j_call: TRBJ2-1
cdr3_nt: TGTGCCACCGACTGGGGTTTTAATGAGCAGTTCTTC
cdr3_aa: CATDWGFNEQFF

d_call: -
clone_size: -
v_call: TRBV7-9
j_call: TRBJ1-2
cdr3_nt: TGTGCCAGCAGCTTAGCTGTGGACGGAGGCTATGGCTACACCTTC
cdr3_aa: CASSLAVDGGYGYTF

d_call: -
clone_size: -
v_call: TRBV15
j_call: TRBJ2-2
cdr3_nt: TGTGCCACCAGCAGAGAGCGACCGAACACCGGGGAGCTGTTTTTT
cdr3_aa: CATSRERPNTGELFF

d_call: TRBD1
clone_size: -
v_call: TRBV6-2/TRBV6-3
j_call: TRBJ1-2
cdr3_nt: TGTGCCAGCAACCTCAGGACAGGACAGGGATATGGCTACACCTTC
cdr3_aa: CASNLRTGQGYGYTF

d_call: -
clone_size: -
v_call: TRBV28
j_call: TRBJ2-1
cdr3_nt: TGTGCCAGCAGTTCCGGGACAAGTTACAATGAGCAGTTCTTC
cdr3_aa: CASSSGTSYNEQFF

d_call: -
clone_size: -
v_call: TRBV18
j_call: TRBJ1-5
cdr3_nt: TGTGCCAGCTCACCGGACATCAATCAGCCCCAGCATTTT
cdr3_aa: CASSPDINQPQHF

d_call: TRBD1
clone_size: few
v_call: TRBV6-1
j_call: TRBJ2-7
cdr3_nt: TGTGCCAGCAGTGGGGGACAGAACCCGGCCTACGAGCAGTACTTC
cdr3_aa: CASSGGQNPAYEQYF

d_call: TRBD1
clone_size: many
v_call: TRBV3-1
j_call: TRBJ2-7
cdr3_nt: TGTGCCAGCAGCTGGAGAGGACCGGGACAGCCCTACGAGCAGTACTTC
cdr3_aa: CASSWRGPGQPYEQYF

d_call: -
clone_size: -
v_call: TRBV6-5
j_call: TRBJ1-2
cdr3_nt: TGTGCCAGCAGTTATGGGGGGCGCTTGGACTATGGCTACACCTTC
cdr3_aa: CASSYGGRLDYGYTF

d_call: TRBD2
clone_size: -
v_call: TRBV6-2/TRBV6-3
j_call: TRBJ2-2
cdr3_nt: TGTGCCAGCAGTGACTCGGGACTAGCGGGCGGGGAGCTGTTTTTT
cdr3_aa: CASSDSGLAGGELFF

d_call: -
clone_size: few
v_call: TRBV28
j_call: TRBJ1-1
cdr3_nt: TGTGCCAGCAGTTTAGGGGTTTCTTTACCTGAAGCTTTCTTT
cdr3_aa: CASSLGVSLPEAFF

d_call: -
clone_size: -
v_call: TRBV7-9
j_call: TRBJ2-1
cdr3_nt: TGTGCCAGCAGCCACCCGGGGTTGGGCTACAATGAGCAGTTCTTC
cdr3_aa: CASSHPGLGYNEQFF

d_call: -
clone_size: -
v_call: TRBV28
j_call: TRBJ1-6
cdr3_nt: TGTGCCAGCAGGATCCGGGACCGGAATTCACCCCTCCACTTT
cdr3_aa: CASRIRDRNSPLHF

d_call: TRBD1
clone_size: few
v_call: TRBV2
j_call: TRBJ2-7
cdr3_nt: TGTGCCAGCAGGACTGGACAGGGCTTCGGGGAGCAGTACTTC
cdr3_aa: CASRTGQGFGEQYF

d_call: TRBD2
clone_size: few
v_call: TRBV6-1
j_call: TRBJ2-3
cdr3_nt: TGTGCCAGCAGTGGGACTAGCGGGGGGGCAGATACGCAGTATTTT
cdr3_aa: CASSGTSGGADTQYF

d_call: TRBD2
clone_size: many
v_call: TRBV6-2/TRBV6-3
j_call: TRBJ2-1
cdr3_nt: TGTGCCAGCAAAACACTAGCGGGAGGGCGAAATGAGCAGTTCTTC
cdr3_aa: CASKTLAGGRNEQFF

d_call: -
clone_size: few
v_call: TRBV14
j_call: TRBJ2-7
cdr3_nt: TGTGCCAGCAGCCAAGAGACTTTTCATTACGAGCAGTACTTC
cdr3_aa: CASSQETFHYEQYF

d_call: TRBD1
clone_size: -
v_call: TRBV5-1
j_call: TRBJ2-6
cdr3_nt: TGCGCCAGCAGCTCGGACAGGGCCATCTCTGGGGCCAACGTCCTGACTTTC
cdr3_aa: CASSSDRAISGANVLTF